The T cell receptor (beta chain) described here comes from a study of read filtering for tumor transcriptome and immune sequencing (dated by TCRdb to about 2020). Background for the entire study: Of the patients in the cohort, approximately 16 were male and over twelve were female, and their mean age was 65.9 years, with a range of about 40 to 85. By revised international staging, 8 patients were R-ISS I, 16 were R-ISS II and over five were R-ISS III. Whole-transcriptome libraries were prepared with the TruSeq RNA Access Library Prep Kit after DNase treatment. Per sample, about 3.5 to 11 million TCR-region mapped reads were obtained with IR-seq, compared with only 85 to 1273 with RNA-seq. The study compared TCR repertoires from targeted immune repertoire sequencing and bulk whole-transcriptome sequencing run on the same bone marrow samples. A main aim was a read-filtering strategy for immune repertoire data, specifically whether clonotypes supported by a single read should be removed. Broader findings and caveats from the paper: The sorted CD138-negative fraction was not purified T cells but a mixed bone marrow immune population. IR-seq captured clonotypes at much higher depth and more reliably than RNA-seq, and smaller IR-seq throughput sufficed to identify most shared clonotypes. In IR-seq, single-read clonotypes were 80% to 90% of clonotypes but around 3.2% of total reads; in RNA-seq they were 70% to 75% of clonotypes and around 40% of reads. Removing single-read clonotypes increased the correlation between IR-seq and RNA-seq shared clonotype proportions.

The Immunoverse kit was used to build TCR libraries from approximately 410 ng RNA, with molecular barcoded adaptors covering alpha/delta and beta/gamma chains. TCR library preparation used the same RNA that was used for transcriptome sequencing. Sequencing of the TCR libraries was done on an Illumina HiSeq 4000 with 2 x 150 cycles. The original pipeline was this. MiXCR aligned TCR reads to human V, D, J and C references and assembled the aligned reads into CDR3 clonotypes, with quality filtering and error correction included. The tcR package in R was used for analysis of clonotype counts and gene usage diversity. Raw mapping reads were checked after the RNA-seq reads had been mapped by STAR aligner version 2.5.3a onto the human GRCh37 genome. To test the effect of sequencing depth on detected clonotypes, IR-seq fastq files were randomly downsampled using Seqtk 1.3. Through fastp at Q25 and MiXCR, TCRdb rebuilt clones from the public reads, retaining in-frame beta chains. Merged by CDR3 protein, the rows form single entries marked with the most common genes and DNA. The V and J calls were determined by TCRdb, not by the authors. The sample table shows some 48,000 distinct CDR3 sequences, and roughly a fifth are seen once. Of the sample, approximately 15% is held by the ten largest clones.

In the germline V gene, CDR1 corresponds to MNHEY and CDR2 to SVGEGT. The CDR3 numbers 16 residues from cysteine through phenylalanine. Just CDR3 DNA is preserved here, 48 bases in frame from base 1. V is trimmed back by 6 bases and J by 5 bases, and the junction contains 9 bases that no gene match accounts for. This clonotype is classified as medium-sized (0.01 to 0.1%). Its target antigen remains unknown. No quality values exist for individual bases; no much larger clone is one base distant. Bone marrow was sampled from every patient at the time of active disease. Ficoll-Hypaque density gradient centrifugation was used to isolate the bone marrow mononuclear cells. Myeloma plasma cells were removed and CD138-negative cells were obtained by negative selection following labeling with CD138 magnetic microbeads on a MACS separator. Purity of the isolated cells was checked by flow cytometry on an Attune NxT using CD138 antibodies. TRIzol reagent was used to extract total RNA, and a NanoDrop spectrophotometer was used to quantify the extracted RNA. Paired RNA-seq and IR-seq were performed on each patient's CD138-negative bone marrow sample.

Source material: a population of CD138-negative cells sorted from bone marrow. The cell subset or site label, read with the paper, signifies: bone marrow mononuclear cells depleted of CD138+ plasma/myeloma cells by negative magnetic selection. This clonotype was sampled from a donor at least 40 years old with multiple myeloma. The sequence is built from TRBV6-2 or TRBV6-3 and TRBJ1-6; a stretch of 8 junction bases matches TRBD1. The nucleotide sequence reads TGTGCCAGCAGAGACCCAGGGGGCAACAATAATTCACCCCTCCACTTT. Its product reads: CASRDPGGNNNSPLHF.